This T cell receptor (beta chain) originates from a study of blood T cell repertoires in COVID-19. Study overall: In each case, the material was cDNA or gDNA derived from T cells, B-cell-depleted T cells, or PBMCs.

This CDR3 is 14 amino acids long. Germline V gene sequence: CDR1 MNHEY, CDR2 SMNVEV (reference sequence). Germline trimming cut 5 bases from V and 13 bases from J; bases unmatched to any gene: 11. TCRdb's table, derived via immunoSEQ multiplex PCR, lists solely in-frame clones and lacks some. In the table there are about 330,000 clones, about 87% of which are singletons. This clone was observed a handful of times. Source material: peripheral blood. The chain employs TRBV27 and TRBJ1-6, with 7 bases fitting TRBD1. The TCR was taken from a man aged 30 to 45 with COVID-19, enrolled during active disease. The CDR3, as DNA: TGTGCCAGCAGTCCACAACAGGGGAATCCTCCCCTCCACTTT. Amino acid sequence: CASSPQQGNPPLHF.